Presented here are 7 T cell receptor beta chains from one specimen sequenced in a study of blood T cells in healthy people across ages. A sample-barcoded 5' primer and a J-beta primer mix were used in a second PCR of about 7 to 12 cycles. TCRdb analysed the 5' RACE reads with MiXCR anew, one entry per CDR3 protein. The profile shows about 1.5 million distinct CDR3 sequences, around two fifths of them singletons. Sequenced material: blood. All receptors come from a woman under 30 in good health.

This clonotype has only a few counts. This chain connects TRBV12-3 or TRBV12-4 to TRBJ1-2, with TRBD1 as a possible D gene (5 bases). The CDR3 is 12 amino acids. Trimming pared 6 bases from V and 5 bases from J, leaving 10 bases between. The CDR3 loop is CASSTPGYGYTF. For the CDR3, the DNA is TGTGCCAGCAGCACGCCAGGGTATGGCTACACCTTC.

The J gene is TRBJ2-5, the V gene TRBV20-1, with D perhaps assigned TRBD1 or TRBD2 (5 bases each). Germline V gene data show CDR1 as DFQATT and CDR2 as SNEGSKA (reference sequence). V shed 4 bases and J shed 0 bases, with 6 bases lying between them. The CDR3 is 12 residues long. CDR3 amino acids: CSAKGHQETQYF. As DNA, the CDR3 is TGCAGTGCTAAGGGACACCAAGAGACCCAGTACTTC.

The genes are TRBV7-9 and TRBJ2-3, with TRBD1 identical over 7 bases. V was pared by 5 bases and J by 0 bases, with 8 bases of the junction left unmatched. Germline CDR1 is SEHNR and CDR2 is FQNEAQ (reference sequence). The CDR3 loop spans 16 amino acids. The CDR3 region is CASSPGQVTSTDTQYF. CDR3 nucleotide sequence: TGTGCCAGCAGCCCTGGACAGGTGACGAGCACAGATACGCAGTATTTT.

This sequence joins TRBV12-3 or TRBV12-4 and TRBJ2-1, with 7 bases identical to TRBD2. This CDR3 spans 15 amino acids. V gave up 5 bases and J gave up 4 bases; unmatched junction bases: 8. CDR3 DNA sequence: TGTGCCAGCAGTCCCCTGACGGGAGGTTACAATGAGCAGTTCTTC. Translation gives CASSPLTGGYNEQFF.

The J gene is TRBJ2-7, the V gene TRBV6-8; 11 bases fit TRBD2. This CDR3 is built from 15 residues. With V trimmed by 6 bases and J by 7 bases, 11 bases remained unmatched. The germline V gene encodes CDR1 MNHGY and CDR2 SAAAGT. This CDR3 reads CASRPRLAGRDEQYF. The CDR3 coding sequence is TGTGCCAGCAGGCCGCGACTAGCGGGGCGGGATGAGCAGTACTTC.

The chain joins TRBV5-1 to TRBJ1-2; TRBD1 aligns across 12 bases. V lost 4 bases, J lost 5 bases, and 9 bases stayed unmatched. The CDR3 is 16 amino acids. Germline CDR1 is SGHRS and CDR2 is YFSETQ. CDR3 sequence (DNA): TGCGCCAGCAGCGTCACCGGGACAGGGGGCCTATATGGCTACACCTTC. Encoded protein: CASSVTGTGGLYGYTF.

The chain is built from TRBV27 and TRBJ2-6; either TRBD1 or TRBD2 may fit D (5 bases each). The V and J ends lost 5 bases and 3 bases respectively, with 14 bases between them. The germline CDR1 and CDR2 sequences are MNHEY and SMNVEV (reference sequence). This CDR3 is built from 16 residues. In DNA form, the CDR3 reads TGTGCCAGCAGTAGCCCTGGGGGAGTTGGGGCCAACGTCCTGACTTTC. Amino acids: CASSSPGGVGANVLTF. The variable domain in full, with the rest retrieved from reference TRBV27 and TRBJ2-6, is EAQVTQNPRYLITVTGKKLTVTCSQNMNHEYMSWYRQDPGLGLRQIYYSMNVEVTDKGDVPEGYKVSRKEKRNFPLILESPSPNQTSLYFCASSSPGGVGANVLTFGAGSRLTVL.